This T cell receptor (beta chain) was captured in a study of blood T cell repertoires in COVID-19. Per germline, CDR1 SGHTA and CDR2 FQGNSA. This CDR3 contains 14 residues. Trimming removed 3 bases at V and 0 bases at J, with 9 bases between. TCRdb keeps only in-frame clones here, not all; method: immunoSEQ multiplex PCR. The table lists about 180,000 clones, roughly 81% of them singletons. This sequence originates from a woman aged 80 or over with COVID-19, enrolled during active disease. The gene calls are TRBV7-2 and TRBJ2-7; TRBD1 is a possible D gene (5 bases). Sequenced sample: peripheral blood. The CDR3 DNA follows: TGTGCCAGCAGCTTCGTAGACAGCTCCTACGAGCAGTACTTC. Its protein product is CASSFVDSSYEQYF.